This section outlines one TCR beta chain sequence together with its context. Germline V gene lookup returns CDR1 SQVTM and CDR2 ANQGSEA. CDR3 length equals 11 residues. Trimming cost V 3 bases and J 8 bases, with 7 bases left between them. This sample was included in a study of shared T cell receptors in the human thymus. Sequencing used immunoSEQ multiplex PCR; TCRdb keeps in-frame clones, though not all of them. The sample records roughly 68,000 clones, 90% to 95% being singletons. The sequence derives from a human donor. The V and J genes are TRBV29-1 and TRBJ1-4; weak D call: TRBD1 (6 bases). Sequenced: thymocytes. This CDR3 reads CSVERGEKLFF. DNA of the CDR3: TGCAGCGTTGAGAGGGGGGAAAAACTGTTTTTT.